The 3 T cell receptor beta chains presented below share a single source sample, sequenced in a study of T-cell reconstitution after alpha-beta-depleted transplantation in children. Unique molecular identifiers featured in how the TCRbeta library was prepared. MiXCR was run by TCRdb on the PCR reads, yielding one entry per CDR3 protein. Among about 400,000 distinct CDR3 sequences listed, roughly 21% were seen once. The sample consisted of PBMCs from the stem cell graft donor, taken from the stem cell graft. Receptor source: a human donor who donated a stem cell graft to a child with acute myeloid leukemia.

The J gene is TRBJ1-2, the V gene TRBV5-6; a weak D match, TRBD1 (5 bases). Looked up from germline, CDR1 is SGHDT and CDR2 is YYEEEE. Trimming removed 3 bases at V and 3 bases at J, with 12 bases between. This CDR3 spans 14 amino acids. The CDR3 region is CASSSRDGHYGYTF. In DNA, the CDR3 is TGTGCCAGCAGCTCCAGGGACGGCCACTATGGCTACACCTTC.

Many counts were recorded for this clonotype. The junction shows a germline mismatch at one end, possibly a read error. J is TRBJ2-1 and V is TRBV28; 13 nucleotides align to TRBD2. This CDR3 has 12 amino acids. Germline CDR1 reads MDHEN; CDR2 reads SYDVKM. CDR3 DNA sequence: TGTGCCAGCAGTACGGGACTAGCGGGATATCTCTTC. Its protein is CASSTGLAGYLF.

The J gene is TRBJ2-3, the V gene TRBV12-3 or TRBV12-4; tentatively, D is TRBD2 (6 bases). Trimming removed 6 bases from V and 5 bases from J, with 15 bases in between. The CDR3 length is 14 residues. CDR3 nucleotide sequence: TGTGCCAGCAGGGGCCCGGGAGCGGAAGATACGCAGTATTTT. Protein: CASRGPGAEDTQYF.